The T cell receptor beta chain under discussion was sequenced for a study of blood T cells in healthy people across ages. Findings and limits, study-wide: TCR beta diversity tracked closely with naive T cell percentage.

With regard to this clonotype: Its antigen is as yet unknown.

This CDR3 has 14 amino acids. V lost 0 bases and J 6 bases, leaving 11 bases between the germline ends. Looked up from germline, CDR1 is MNHEY and CDR2 is SMNVEV (reference sequence). Researchers isolated at least 6 million PBMCs per sample. Combining a sample-barcoded 5' primer with a J-beta primer mix, a second PCR ran for about 7 to 11 cycles. Each cDNA molecule, via a template-switch adaptor with 12 random nucleotides, was tagged. TCRdb used MiXCR to reprocess the 5' RACE reads, holding one entry per CDR3 protein. The repertoire has over a million distinct CDR3 sequences, roughly 43% of them found once; the top ten carry less than 5%.

The TCR originated in a woman younger than 35 in good health. The rearrangement joins TRBV27 to TRBJ1-1; perhaps TRBD1 as D (5 bases). The material sequenced was blood. The CDR3 region is CASSLSPGSPEAFF. The CDR3 DNA is TGTGCCAGCAGTTTATCTCCAGGGAGTCCTGAAGCTTTCTTT.